One sample yielded the 6 T cell receptor beta chains listed below, sequenced in a study of blood T cell repertoires in COVID-19. Profiling relied on immunoSEQ multiplex PCR, and the TCRdb table lists in-frame clones only, not all of them. There are roughly 300,000 clones in the sample; 85% occur only once, and about 2.5% lies in the top ten. The sequenced sample was PBMCs or T cells enriched from blood (not recorded which). These receptor sequences come from a woman in her fifties or sixties who had recovered from COVID-19.

This clone was seen once. CDR3 sequence (DNA): TGTGCTGCTCGGGCGGCGGGGACCGGGGAGCTGTTTTTT. It codes for CAARAAGTGELFF. The gene calls are TRBV28 and TRBJ2-2, with D possibly being TRBD2 (6 bases). This CDR3 region has 13 residues. CDR1 and CDR2 from the germline V gene are MDHEN and SYDVKM.

The V call is TRBV11-2, the J call TRBJ1-2; tentatively, D is TRBD1 (6 bases). The CDR3 consists of 12 residues. Trimming stripped 1 base from V and 7 bases from J, with 7 bases between. The germline V gene encodes CDR1 SGHAT and CDR2 FQNNGV. The CDR3 is CASSLGGGGYTF. Written as DNA, the CDR3 is TGTGCCAGCAGCTTAGGAGGGGGTGGCTACACCTTC.

CDR3 sequence: CATSKATGAGETQYF. CDR3 coding DNA: TGTGCCACCAGTAAAGCGACAGGGGCTGGAGAGACCCAGTACTTC. The rearrangement joins TRBV24-1 to TRBJ2-5, with 8 bases identical to TRBD1. V lost 6 bases, J lost 4 bases, and 9 bases stayed unmatched. The germline V gene encodes CDR1 KGHDR and CDR2 SFDVKD. The CDR3 is 15 residues long.

V and J are TRBV4-2 and TRBJ1-2; D is perhaps TRBD1 (6 bases). The CDR3 totals 16 residues. Germline CDR1 and CDR2: LGHNA and YNFKEQ. Between the trimmed V and J ends, which lost 0 bases and 3 bases, there was a span of 14 bases. The CDR3 spells CASSQEINRVYYGYTF. DNA for the CDR3: TGTGCCAGCAGCCAAGAAATTAACAGGGTATACTATGGCTACACCTTC.

The gene calls are TRBV15 and TRBJ1-4; TRBD1 might be the D (5 bases). Germline CDR1 reads LNHNV; CDR2 reads YYDKDF (reference sequence). This CDR3 has 15 amino acids. The germline V and J ends were trimmed by 4 bases and 6 bases, with 15 bases remaining between them. CDR3 sequence (DNA): TGTGCCACCAGCACCTTACCCACAGGCGATGAAAAACTGTTTTTT. This encodes CATSTLPTGDEKLFF. Full variable domain (rest looked up from reference TRBV15 and TRBJ1-4): DAMVIQNPRYQVTQFGKPVTLSCSQTLNHNVMYWYQQKSSQAPKLLFHYYDKDFNNEADTPDNFQSRRPNTSFCFLDIRSPGLGDTAMYLCATSTLPTGDEKLFFGSGTQLSVL.

CDR3 sequence: CAWGTGGYGYTF. CDR3 nucleotide sequence: TGTGCCTGGGGGACAGGGGGATATGGCTACACCTTC. The rearrangement joins TRBV30 to TRBJ1-2; 11 nucleotides agree with TRBD1. V lost 5 bases and J lost 5; bases outside the gene matches: 1. This CDR3 has 12 residues. The germline V gene encodes CDR1 GTSNPN and CDR2 SVGIG (reference sequence). Variable domain in full (rest from reference TRBV30 and TRBJ1-2): SQTIHQWPATLVQPVGSPLSLECTVEGTSNPNLYWYRQAAGRGLQLLFYSVGIGQISSEVPQNLSASRPQDRQFILSSKKLLLSDSGFYLCAWGTGGYGYTFGSGTRLTVV.